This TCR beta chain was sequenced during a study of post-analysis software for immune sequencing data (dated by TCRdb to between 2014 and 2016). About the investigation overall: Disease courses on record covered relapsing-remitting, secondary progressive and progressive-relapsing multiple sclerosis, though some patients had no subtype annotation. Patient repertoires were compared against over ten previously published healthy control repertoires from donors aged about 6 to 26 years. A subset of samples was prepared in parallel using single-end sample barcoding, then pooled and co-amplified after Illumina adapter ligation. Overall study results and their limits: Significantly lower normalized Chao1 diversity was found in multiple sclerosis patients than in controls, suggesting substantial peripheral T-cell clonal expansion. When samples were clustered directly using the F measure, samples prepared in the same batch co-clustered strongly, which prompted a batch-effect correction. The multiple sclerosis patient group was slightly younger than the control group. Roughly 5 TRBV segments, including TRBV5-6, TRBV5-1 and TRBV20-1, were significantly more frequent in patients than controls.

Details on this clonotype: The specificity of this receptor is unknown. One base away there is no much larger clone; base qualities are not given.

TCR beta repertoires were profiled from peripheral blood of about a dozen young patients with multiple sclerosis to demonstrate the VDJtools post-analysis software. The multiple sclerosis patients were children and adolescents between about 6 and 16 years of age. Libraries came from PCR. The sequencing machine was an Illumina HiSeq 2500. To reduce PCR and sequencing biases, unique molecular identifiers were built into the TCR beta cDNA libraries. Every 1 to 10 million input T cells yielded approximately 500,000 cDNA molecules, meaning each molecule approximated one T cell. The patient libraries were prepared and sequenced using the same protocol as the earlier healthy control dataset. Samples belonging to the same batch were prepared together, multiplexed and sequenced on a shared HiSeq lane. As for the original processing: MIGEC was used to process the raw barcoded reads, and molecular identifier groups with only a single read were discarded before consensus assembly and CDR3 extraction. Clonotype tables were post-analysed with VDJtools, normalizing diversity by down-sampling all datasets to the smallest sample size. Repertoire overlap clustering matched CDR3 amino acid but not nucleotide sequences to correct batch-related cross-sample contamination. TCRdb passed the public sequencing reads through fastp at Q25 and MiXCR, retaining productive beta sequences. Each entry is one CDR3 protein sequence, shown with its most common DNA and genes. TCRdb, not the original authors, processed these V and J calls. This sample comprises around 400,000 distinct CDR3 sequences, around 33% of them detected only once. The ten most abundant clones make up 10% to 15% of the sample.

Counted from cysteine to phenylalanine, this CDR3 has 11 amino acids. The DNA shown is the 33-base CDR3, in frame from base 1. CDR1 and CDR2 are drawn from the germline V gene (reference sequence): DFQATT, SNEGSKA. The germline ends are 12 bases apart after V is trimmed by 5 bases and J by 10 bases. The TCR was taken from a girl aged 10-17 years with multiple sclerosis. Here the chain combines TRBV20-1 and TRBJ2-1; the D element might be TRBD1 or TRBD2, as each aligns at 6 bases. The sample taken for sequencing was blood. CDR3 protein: CSAWGAGEQFF. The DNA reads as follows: TGCAGTGCTTGGGGGGCTGGGGAGCAGTTCTTC.